These 26 T cell receptor beta chains came from one sample sequenced in a study of control samples from healthy donors and cancer patients. The data were produced by immunoSEQ multiplex PCR, yet TCRdb's version contains in-frame clones alone and is incomplete. Seen here are around 94,000 clones, 90% observed once, and the top ten hold 3% to 4.5%. Material: blood. These receptors were obtained from a woman aged 18-30 years in good health.

On this clone itself: An end of the junction does not agree with germline; a read error may underlie this. CDR3 sequence: CASSLAEGKPQHF. The CDR3 nucleotides are TGCGCCAGCAGTTTGGCCGAGGGCAAGCCCCAGCATTTT. The chain links TRBV5-1 to TRBJ1-5; D is uncertain. Germline V lookup: CDR1 SGHRS, CDR2 YFSETQ. CDR3 length: 13 amino acids.

This clone was observed once. The CDR3 region is CASSLGGRGDSPLHF. CDR3 sequence (DNA): TGTGCCAGCAGCTTGGGGGGACGAGGGGATTCACCCCTCCACTTT. The rearrangement uses TRBV7-2 and TRBJ1-6, with D possibly TRBD1 on 5 matching bases. The germline CDR1 and CDR2 sequences are SGHTA and FQGNSA. This CDR3 region has 15 residues. The V end lost 3 bases, the J end lost 8 bases, and 14 bases lay between the germline ends.

V gene TRBV10-1 combines with J gene TRBJ2-7, with D perhaps matching TRBD2 (5 bases). The CDR3 covers 15 residues. CDR1 WNHNN and CDR2 SYGVQD come from the germline V gene (reference sequence). Trimming removed 3 bases at V and 0 bases at J, with 12 bases between. The CDR3 sequence: CASSEAVTSSYEQYF. The CDR3 region has the DNA TGCGCCAGCAGTGAAGCGGTAACTAGCTCCTACGAGCAGTACTTC.

This clone was picked up a small number of times. J is TRBJ2-2 and V is TRBV10-1; TRBD1 matches at 7 bases. CDR1 is WNHNN and CDR2 is SYGVQD in the germline V gene (reference sequence). The CDR3 is 14 amino acids. J lost 3 bases, V lost 6 bases, and 4 bases had no gene match. Here the CDR3 reads CASRTDRDTGELFF. In nucleotides, the CDR3 is TGCGCCAGCAGGACTGACAGGGACACCGGGGAGCTGTTTTTT.

This clone has just a few counts. The rearrangement joins TRBV5-6 to TRBJ2-7; D is possibly TRBD1 (5 bases). The V end was cut by 6 bases, the J end by 2 bases, with 15 bases between. Germline CDR1 reads SGHDT; CDR2 reads YYEEEE. CDR3 length: 14 amino acids. In DNA form, the CDR3 reads TGTGCCAGCAAGTTCAGGGCACAGGCCTACGAGCAGTACTTC. Translating gives CASKFRAQAYEQYF.

V and J are TRBV11-3 and TRBJ2-7, with a weak D call TRBD2 (6 bases). The germline CDR1 and CDR2 sequences are SGHNT and YENEEA. The CDR3 consists of 13 residues. The V end lost 5 bases, the J end lost 4 bases, and 12 bases lay between the germline ends. The chain's CDR3 is CASSQGGAYEQYF. DNA for the CDR3: TGTGCCAGCAGCCAAGGCGGGGCTTACGAGCAGTACTTC. Looking up the rest from reference TRBV11-3 and TRBJ2-7 gives the full variable domain: EAGVVQSPRYKIIEKKQPVAFWCNPISGHNTLYWYLQNLGQGPELLIRYENEEAVDDSQLPKDRFSAERLKGVDSTLKIQPAELGDSAVYLCASSQGGAYEQYFGPGTRLTVT.

V and J are TRBV7-2 and TRBJ2-5; unclear D gene. The CDR3 totals 15 residues. Looked up from germline, CDR1 is SGHTA and CDR2 is FQGNSA. V was shortened by 0 bases and J by 4 bases, with 12 bases between the two germline ends. The CDR3 region has the DNA TGTGCCAGCAGCTTAGCGGTAGGGAAAGGAGAGACCCAGTACTTC. This codes for CASSLAVGKGETQYF.

The rearrangement uses TRBV19 and TRBJ1-1; no clear D. Germline CDR1 LNHDA, CDR2 SQIVND (reference sequence). Trimming removed 3 bases from V and 3 bases from J, with 8 bases in between. This CDR3 contains 13 residues. The CDR3 is CASSMHSDTEAFF. The CDR3 DNA reads as TGTGCCAGTAGTATGCATTCGGACACTGAAGCTTTCTTT.

This rearrangement joins TRBV4-1 to TRBJ1-2; tentatively, D is TRBD1 (5 bases). CDR1 is MGHRA, CDR2 YSYEKL, per germline. The CDR3 runs 16 residues. V was cut by 4 bases and J by 5 bases, with 20 bases left in between. The CDR3 region is CASSRGTRTESYGYTF. The CDR3 nucleotides read TGCGCCAGCAGCCGGGGGACCCGTACAGAATCTTATGGCTACACCTTC.

The V gene is TRBV5-1, the J gene TRBJ1-1; D uncertain. CDR3 size: 15 residues. Germline V lookup: CDR1 SGHRS, CDR2 YFSETQ. The V gene lost 2 bases and the J gene lost 4 bases, with 15 bases spanning the gap. The CDR3 bases are TGCGCCAGCAGCTTAATTGGGGATCCGAGCACTGAAGCTTTCTTT. Encoded protein: CASSLIGDPSTEAFF.

This clone was observed a handful of times. This rearrangement joins TRBV6-1 to TRBJ1-4; D might be TRBD1 (5 bases). The V gene lost 1 base and the J gene lost 7 bases, with 13 bases spanning the gap. The germline V gene has CDR1 MNHNS and CDR2 SASEGT. The CDR3 extends over 15 amino acids. CDR3 in DNA: TGTGCCAGCAGTGAAGGGGGTCAGGGCGGTGAAAAACTGTTTTTT. This gives the protein CASSEGGQGGEKLFF.

The chain employs TRBV7-6 and TRBJ2-1; no clear D. V was cut by 5 bases and J by 0 bases, with 11 bases left in between. Germline V gives CDR1 SGHVS, CDR2 FNYEAQ. The CDR3 has 15 amino acids. DNA of the CDR3: TGTGCCAGCAGCAATGACCGTAGCTCCTACAATGAGCAGTTCTTC. It specifies CASSNDRSSYNEQFF.

The chain carries TRBV6-4 and TRBJ2-5; 9 bases map to TRBD2. Per germline, CDR1 MRHNA and CDR2 SNTAGT. The CDR3 contains 15 residues. With 4 bases clipped from V and 3 bases from J, the junction kept 6 bases outside the gene matches. CDR3 nucleotides: TGTGCCAGCAGTGCCACTAGCGGGCCCGAAGAGACCCAGTACTTC. Amino acids: CASSATSGPEETQYF.

The gene calls are TRBV6-5 and TRBJ1-1; a possible D gene is TRBD1 (6 bases). The germline V gene encodes CDR1 MNHEY and CDR2 SVGAGI. The ends were cut back, 6 bases at V and 6 bases at J, with 11 bases in the middle. This CDR3 is built from 12 residues. The CDR3 region is CASRDREAEAFF. For the CDR3, the DNA is TGTGCCAGCAGGGACAGAGAGGCTGAAGCTTTCTTT.

This chain uses TRBV19 with TRBJ1-2; TRBD1 might be the D (6 bases). The CDR3 consists of 14 residues. Germline V gene sequence: CDR1 LNHDA, CDR2 SQIVND (reference sequence). V dropped 7 bases and J dropped 3 bases, with 15 bases sitting between them. CDR3 DNA sequence: TGTGCCAGTACCCAACCCGACAGGTACTATGGCTACACCTTC. Protein product: CASTQPDRYYGYTF. The full variable domain, rest sourced from reference TRBV19 and TRBJ1-2, is DGGITQSPKYLFRKEGQNVTLSCEQNLNHDAMYWYRQDPGQGLRLIYYSQIVNDFQKGDIAEGYSVSREKKESFPLTVTSAQKNPTAFYLCASTQPDRYYGYTFGSGTRLTVV.

The chain links TRBV10-2 to TRBJ2-7; 9 bases line up with TRBD2. Per germline, CDR1 WSHSY and CDR2 SAAADI. The CDR3 extends over 15 amino acids. J was trimmed by 0 bases and V by 2 bases; bases with no gene match: 2. The CDR3 protein is CASSEGLAISYEQYF. The CDR3 DNA reads as TGCGCCAGCAGTGAGGGACTAGCGATCTCCTACGAGCAGTACTTC.

This clone was seen just once. V gene TRBV29-1 combines with J gene TRBJ2-5; TRBD2 matches at 9 bases. This CDR3 spans 15 amino acids. Germline V gene lookup returns CDR1 SQVTM and CDR2 ANQGSEA. J gave up 3 bases and V 6 bases, and 11 bases lay outside the gene matches. The chain's CDR3 is CSVLGAGGPKETQYF. For the CDR3, the DNA is TGCAGCGTCCTTGGGGCGGGGGGGCCAAAAGAGACCCAGTACTTC.

The rearrangement links TRBV5-4 to TRBJ2-7; a possible D gene is TRBD1 (6 bases). Per germline, CDR1 SGHNT and CDR2 YYREEE (reference sequence). The V gene lost 3 bases and the J gene lost 6 bases, with 16 bases spanning the gap. The CDR3 runs 14 residues. In DNA form, the CDR3 reads TGTGCCAGCAGCTCCGGGACATTCCTCGGCGAGCAGTACTTC. Residues: CASSSGTFLGEQYF. Together with reference TRBV5-4 and TRBJ2-7, the CDR3 gives the full variable domain: ETGVTQSPTHLIKTRGQQVTLRCSSQSGHNTVSWYQQALGQGPQFIFQYYREEENGRGNFPPRFSGLQFPNYSSELNVNALELDDSALYLCASSSGTFLGEQYFGPGTRLTVT.

The chain is built from TRBV4-1 and TRBJ2-5, with D maybe TRBD2 (6 bases). Germline V gives CDR1 MGHRA, CDR2 YSYEKL. The CDR3 sequence is 15 residues long. V lost 0 bases to trimming and J lost 5 bases, with 13 bases between them. The CDR3 region has the DNA TGCGCCAGCAGCCAAGACCCGACTAGTATGGAGACCCAGTACTTC. The encoded protein is CASSQDPTSMETQYF.

This sequence joins TRBV4-1 and TRBJ1-2; the D is unclear. This CDR3 has 14 residues. Trimming took off 1 base at V and 6 bases at J, with 12 bases between the two ends. CDR1 is MGHRA, CDR2 YSYEKL, per germline. This CDR3 is CASSQAGERDGYTF. The CDR3 DNA reads TGCGCCAGCAGCCAAGCCGGGGAACGGGATGGCTACACCTTC.

The chain uses TRBV3-1 (or the pseudogene TRBV3-2) and TRBJ2-1; D is uncertain. Germline V gene data show CDR1 as LGHDT and CDR2 as YNNKEL (reference sequence). V was trimmed by 0 bases and J by 4 bases, leaving 13 bases between them. This CDR3 contains 16 residues. The CDR3 bases are TGTGCCAGCAGCCAAGATAGACTCAATCTATACAATGAGCAGTTCTTC. As protein: CASSQDRLNLYNEQFF.

The chain has TRBV4-1 and TRBJ1-2, with no clear D. Germline loops: CDR1 MGHRA, CDR2 YSYEKL. The CDR3 has 15 amino acids. V shed 1 base and J shed 4 bases, with 13 bases lying between them. CDR3 amino acids: CASSQGAGDTYGYTF. The CDR3, as DNA: TGCGCCAGCAGCCAAGGGGCAGGAGATACCTATGGCTACACCTTC.

This clone was picked up one time. The chain joins TRBV7-6 to TRBJ2-7, with 9 bases matching TRBD1. The length of the CDR3 is 14 residues. Germline V lookup: CDR1 SGHVS, CDR2 FNYEAQ. Losses at the gene ends were 5 bases for V and 4 bases for J; bases not matched to a gene: 6. CDR3 DNA: TGTGCCAGCAGCCGTGGGACAGGGAATTACGAGCAGTACTTC. Encoded protein: CASSRGTGNYEQYF.

About this clone itself: One end of the junction varies from germline; a read error may be responsible. Additional DNA sequences in this sample encode the identical CDR3. The rearrangement uses TRBV19 and TRBJ1-1, with 10 positions matching TRBD1. Germline CDR1 is LNHDA and CDR2 is SQIVND (reference sequence). The CDR3 has 13 amino acids. The CDR3 sequence: CASRDRGNTEAFF. The CDR3 DNA reads as TGTGCCAGTAGGGACAGGGGGAACACTGAAGCCTTCTTT.

CDR3 region: CASSTIQTSPLHF. The CDR3 DNA reads as TGTGCCAGCAGCACCATACAGACTTCACCCCTCCACTTT. This chain joins TRBV11-2 and TRBJ1-6; unclear D gene. Germline-derived CDR1 and CDR2 are SGHAT and FQNNGV. V was pared by 5 bases and J by 9 bases, with 11 bases between. The CDR3 runs to 13 residues. Combining the CDR3 with reference TRBV11-2 and TRBJ1-6 gives the whole variable domain EAGVAQSPRYKIIEKRQSVAFWCNPISGHATLYWYQQILGQGPKLLIQFQNNGVVDDSQLPKDRFSAERLKGVDSTLKIQPAKLEDSAVYLCASSTIQTSPLHFGNGTRLTVT.

This sequence joins TRBV6-5 and TRBJ2-7; 7 bases are a match to TRBD1. Germline V gene data show CDR1 as MNHEY and CDR2 as SVGAGI. The CDR3 extends over 16 amino acids. The junction had 5 bases not matched to a gene; V was cut back by 0 bases and J by 0 bases. DNA for the CDR3: TGTGCCAGCAGTTACTCTATGACAGGGAGCTCCTACGAGCAGTACTTC. This encodes CASSYSMTGSSYEQYF.